The TCR beta chain under discussion was sequenced for a study of T cell changes during pregnancy in multiple sclerosis. Here immunoSEQ multiplex PCR was the method, and the copy in TCRdb shows in-frame clones only, minus some. The table lists 60,000 to 65,000 clones, about 92% of them singletons. The trim removed 0 bases at V and 5 bases at J, leaving 9 bases unmatched. This CDR3 is built from 19 residues. The germline V gene has CDR1 SGHVS and CDR2 FQNEAQ. This receptor was obtained from a female donor with multiple sclerosis, enrolled in a pregnancy study. V usage is TRBV7-8 and J usage is TRBJ2-2; TRBD2 aligns across 13 bases. Sequencing used peripheral blood, obtained in the first trimester of pregnancy. The CDR3 coding sequence is TGTGCCAGCAGCTTAGCTAGATTAGGACTAGCGGGGGAGACCGGGGAGCTGTTTTTT. Encoded protein: CASSLARLGLAGETGELFF. The full variable domain, its missing parts supplied by reference TRBV7-8 and TRBJ2-2, is GAGVSQSPRYKVAKRGQDVALRCDPISGHVSLFWYQQALGQGPEFLTYFQNEAQLDKSGLPSDRFFAERPEGSVSTLKIQRTQQEDSAVYLCASSLARLGLAGETGELFFGEGSRLTVL.